This T cell receptor beta chain was recorded in a study of immune heterogeneity within non-small cell lung tumors. Multiplex PCR amplified the TCR beta CDR3 region. Its first round ran for around 10 cycles with 32 V and 13 J primers. TCRdb used MiXCR to reprocess the multiplex PCR reads, holding one entry per CDR3 protein. The top ten hold less than 4% of the sample, which has about 22,000 distinct CDR3 sequences, 25% to 30% seen once. The CDR3 is made up of 12 amino acids. Between the trimmed V and J ends, which lost 6 bases and 3 bases, there was a span of 8 bases. Germline V gives CDR1 ENHRY, CDR2 SYGVKD. Bulk tumor genomic DNA (approximately 600 ng per sample) served as template. Biopsies that were spaced far apart were taken, several per primary tumor, during surgery. The patients were newly diagnosed with non-small cell lung cancer, had not been treated, and had curative surgery. The donors were patients with newly diagnosed non-small cell lung cancer undergoing curative-intent surgery.

In this sample, this clonotype turned up many times. This chain joins TRBV10-3 and TRBJ1-2; the D is unclear. This receptor was taken from a man aged 35 to 55 with non-small cell lung cancer. The specimen sequenced was lung tumor tissue. CDR3 sequence reads: CAISRDYYGYTF. CDR3 nucleotides: TGTGCCATCAGCCGGGATTACTATGGCTACACCTTC.